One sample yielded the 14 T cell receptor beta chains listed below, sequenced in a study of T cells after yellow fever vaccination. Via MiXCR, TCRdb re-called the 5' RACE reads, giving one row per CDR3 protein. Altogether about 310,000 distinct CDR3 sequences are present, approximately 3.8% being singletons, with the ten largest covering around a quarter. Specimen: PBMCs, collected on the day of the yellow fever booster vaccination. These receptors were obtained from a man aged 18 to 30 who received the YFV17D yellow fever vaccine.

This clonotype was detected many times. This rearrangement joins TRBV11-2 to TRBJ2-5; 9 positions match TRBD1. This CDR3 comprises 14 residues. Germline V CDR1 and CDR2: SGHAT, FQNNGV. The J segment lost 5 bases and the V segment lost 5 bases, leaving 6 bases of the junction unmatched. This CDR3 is CASSQGQGRETQYF. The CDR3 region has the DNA TGTGCCAGCAGCCAAGGACAGGGGCGGGAGACCCAGTACTTC. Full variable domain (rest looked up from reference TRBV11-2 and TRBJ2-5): EAGVAQSPRYKIIEKRQSVAFWCNPISGHATLYWYQQILGQGPKLLIQFQNNGVVDDSQLPKDRFSAERLKGVDSTLKIQPAKLEDSAVYLCASSQGQGRETQYFGPGTRLLVL.

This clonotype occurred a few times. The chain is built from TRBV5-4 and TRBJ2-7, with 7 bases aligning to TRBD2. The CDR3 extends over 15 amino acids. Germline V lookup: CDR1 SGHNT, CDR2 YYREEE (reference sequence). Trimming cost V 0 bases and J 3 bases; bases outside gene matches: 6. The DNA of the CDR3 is TGTGCCAGCAGCTTGGCGGGCGGGGAGGGCTACGAGCAGTACTTC. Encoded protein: CASSLAGGEGYEQYF.

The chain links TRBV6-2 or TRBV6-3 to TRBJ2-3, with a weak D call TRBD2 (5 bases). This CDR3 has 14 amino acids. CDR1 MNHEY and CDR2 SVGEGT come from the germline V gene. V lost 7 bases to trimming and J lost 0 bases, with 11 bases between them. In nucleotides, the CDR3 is TGTGCCAGCACCCCGGACTCCAGCACAGATACGCAGTATTTT. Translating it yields CASTPDSSTDTQYF.

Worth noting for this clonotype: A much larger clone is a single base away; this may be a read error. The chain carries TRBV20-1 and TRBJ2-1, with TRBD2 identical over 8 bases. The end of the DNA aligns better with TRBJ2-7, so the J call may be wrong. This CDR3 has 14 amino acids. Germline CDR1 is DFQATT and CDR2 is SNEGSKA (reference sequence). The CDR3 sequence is CSARPRGEYNEQYF. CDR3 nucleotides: TGCAGTGCTAGACCGCGGGGGGAGTACAATGAGCAGTACTTC.

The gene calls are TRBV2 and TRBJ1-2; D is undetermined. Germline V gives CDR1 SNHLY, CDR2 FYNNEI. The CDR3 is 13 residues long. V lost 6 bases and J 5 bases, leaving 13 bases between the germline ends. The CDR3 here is CASSTEVVYGYTF. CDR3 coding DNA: TGTGCCAGCAGCACAGAGGTCGTGTATGGCTACACCTTC.

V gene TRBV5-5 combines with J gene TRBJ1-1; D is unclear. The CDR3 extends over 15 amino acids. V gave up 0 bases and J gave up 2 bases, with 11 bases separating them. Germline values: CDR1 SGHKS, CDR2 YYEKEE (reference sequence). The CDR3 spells CASSLVQGPNTEAFF. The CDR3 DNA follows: TGTGCCAGCAGCTTGGTGCAAGGGCCCAACACTGAAGCTTTCTTT.

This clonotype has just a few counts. The CDR3 loop reads CASTPGTSGGTDTQYF. The DNA for the CDR3 is TGTGCCAGCACCCCTGGGACTAGCGGGGGCACAGATACGCAGTATTTT. The chain links TRBV7-9 to TRBJ2-3; 13 nucleotides match TRBD2. CDR3 size: 16 residues. Per germline, CDR1 SEHNR and CDR2 FQNEAQ (reference sequence). V trimming: 7 bases; J trimming: 1 base; junction bases outside the gene matches: 5.

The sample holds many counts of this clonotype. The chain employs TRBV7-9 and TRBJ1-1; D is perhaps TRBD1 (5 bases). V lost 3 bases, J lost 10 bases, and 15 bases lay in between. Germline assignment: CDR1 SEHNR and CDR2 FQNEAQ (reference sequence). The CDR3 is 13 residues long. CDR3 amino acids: CASSLDGAGRAFF. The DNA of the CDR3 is TGTGCCAGCAGCTTGGACGGGGCGGGGCGAGCTTTCTTT.

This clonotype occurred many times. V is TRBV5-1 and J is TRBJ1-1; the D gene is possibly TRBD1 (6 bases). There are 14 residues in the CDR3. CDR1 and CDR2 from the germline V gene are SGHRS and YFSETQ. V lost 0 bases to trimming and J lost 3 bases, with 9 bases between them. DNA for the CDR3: TGCGCCAGCAGCTTGGTTGCAGGGGACACTGAAGCTTTCTTT. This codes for CASSLVAGDTEAFF.

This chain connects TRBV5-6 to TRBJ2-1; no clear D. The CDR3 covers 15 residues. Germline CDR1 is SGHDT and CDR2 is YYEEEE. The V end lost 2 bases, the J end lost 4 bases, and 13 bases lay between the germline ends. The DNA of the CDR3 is TGTGCCAGCAGCTTAGGCGTTGACGATTACAATGAGCAGTTCTTC. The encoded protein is CASSLGVDDYNEQFF.

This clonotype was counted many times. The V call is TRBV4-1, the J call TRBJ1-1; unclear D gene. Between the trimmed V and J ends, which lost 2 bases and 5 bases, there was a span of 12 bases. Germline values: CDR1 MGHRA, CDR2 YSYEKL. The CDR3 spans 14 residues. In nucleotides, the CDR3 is TGCGCCAGCAGCCAACCCACCGGGGAAACTGAAGCTTTCTTT. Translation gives CASSQPTGETEAFF.

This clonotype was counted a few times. The chain's CDR3 is CASSTLGGLRRETQYF. The CDR3 DNA follows: TGTGCCAGCAGCACACTAGGCGGTCTTCGACGAGAGACCCAGTACTTC. The V and J genes are TRBV7-2 and TRBJ2-5; D possibly corresponds to TRBD2 (5 bases). Germline CDR1 reads SGHTA; CDR2 reads FQGNSA. The CDR3 covers 16 residues. The ends were cut back, 5 bases at V and 4 bases at J, with 20 bases in the middle. Drawing the rest from reference TRBV7-2 and TRBJ2-5, the complete variable domain is GAGVSQSPSNKVTEKGKDVELRCDPISGHTALYWYRQSLGQGLEFLIYFQGNSAPDKSGLPSDRFSAERTGGSVSTLTIQRTQQEDSAVYLCASSTLGGLRRETQYFGPGTRLLVL.

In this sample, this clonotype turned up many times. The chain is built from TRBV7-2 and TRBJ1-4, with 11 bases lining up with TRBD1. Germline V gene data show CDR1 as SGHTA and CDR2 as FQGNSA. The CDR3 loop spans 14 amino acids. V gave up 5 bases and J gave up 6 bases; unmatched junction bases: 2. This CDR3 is CASSVGQGDEKLFF. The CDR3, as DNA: TGTGCCAGCAGCGTGGGACAGGGGGATGAAAAACTGTTTTTT.

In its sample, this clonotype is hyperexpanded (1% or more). The CDR3 spells CASSLEGYGTPAEAFF. The CDR3 DNA reads TGTGCCAGCAGCTTGGAAGGGTACGGGACGCCGGCTGAAGCTTTCTTT. The V and J genes are TRBV5-6 and TRBJ1-1, with D possibly being TRBD1 (5 bases). Germline lookup yields CDR1 SGHDT and CDR2 YYEEEE. The CDR3 runs to 16 residues. Trimming removed 0 bases from V and 6 bases from J, with 18 bases in between.